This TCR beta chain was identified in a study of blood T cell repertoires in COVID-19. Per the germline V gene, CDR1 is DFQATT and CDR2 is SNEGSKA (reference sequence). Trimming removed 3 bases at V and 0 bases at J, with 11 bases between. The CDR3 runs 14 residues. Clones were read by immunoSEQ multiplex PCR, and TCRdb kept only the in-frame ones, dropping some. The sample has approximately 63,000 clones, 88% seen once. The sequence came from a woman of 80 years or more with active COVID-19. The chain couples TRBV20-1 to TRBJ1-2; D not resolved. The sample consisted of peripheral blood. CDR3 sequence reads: CSASGDTPNYGYTF. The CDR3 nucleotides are TGCAGTGCTAGTGGTGACACTCCTAACTATGGCTACACCTTC.